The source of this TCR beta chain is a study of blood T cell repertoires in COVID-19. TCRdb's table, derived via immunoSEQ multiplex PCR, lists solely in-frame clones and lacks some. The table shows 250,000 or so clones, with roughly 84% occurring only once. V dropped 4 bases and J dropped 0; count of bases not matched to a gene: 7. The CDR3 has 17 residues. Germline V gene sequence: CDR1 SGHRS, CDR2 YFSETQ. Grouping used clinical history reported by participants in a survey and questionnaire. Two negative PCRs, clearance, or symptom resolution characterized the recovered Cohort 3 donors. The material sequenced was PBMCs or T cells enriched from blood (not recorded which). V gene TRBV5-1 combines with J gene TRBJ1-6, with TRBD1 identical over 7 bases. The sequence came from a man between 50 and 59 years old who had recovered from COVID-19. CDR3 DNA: TGCGCCAGCAGCAAAAGACAGGGCGGCTCCTATAATTCACCCCTCCACTTT. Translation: CASSKRQGGSYNSPLHF.